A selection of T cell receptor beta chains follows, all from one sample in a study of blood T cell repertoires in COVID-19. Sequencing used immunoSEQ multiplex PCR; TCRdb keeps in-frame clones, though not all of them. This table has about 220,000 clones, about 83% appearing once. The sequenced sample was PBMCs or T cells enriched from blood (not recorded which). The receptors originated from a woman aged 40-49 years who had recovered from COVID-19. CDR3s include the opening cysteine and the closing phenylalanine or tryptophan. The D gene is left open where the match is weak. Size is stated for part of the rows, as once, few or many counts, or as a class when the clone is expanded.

CDR3aa: CASRVGLAGGDTQYF
CDR3nt: TGTGCCAGCAGAGTGGGACTAGCGGGAGGGGATACGCAGTATTTT
abundance: -
v_gene: TRBV2
j_gene: TRBJ2-3
d_gene: TRBD2

CDR3aa: CATSETGPYNQPQHF
CDR3nt: TGTGCCACCTCTGAGACAGGGCCATACAATCAGCCCCAGCATTTT
abundance: few
v_gene: TRBV25-1
j_gene: TRBJ1-5
d_gene: TRBD1

CDR3aa: CASSMAGDYNSPLHF
CDR3nt: TGTGCCAGTAGTATGGCGGGGGACTATAATTCACCCCTCCACTTT
abundance: -
v_gene: TRBV19
j_gene: TRBJ1-6
d_gene: -

CDR3aa: CASSQQGATDTQYF
CDR3nt: TGTGCCAGCAGTCAACAGGGGGCCACAGATACGCAGTATTTT
abundance: few
v_gene: TRBV7-2
j_gene: TRBJ2-3
d_gene: TRBD1

CDR3aa: CASSDRDWYQETQYF
CDR3nt: TGTGCCAGCAGTGACAGAGACTGGTACCAAGAGACCCAGTACTTC
abundance: -
v_gene: TRBV6-1
j_gene: TRBJ2-5
d_gene: -

CDR3aa: CASSDGRRRSGANVLTF
CDR3nt: TGTGCCAGTAGTGATGGCAGGCGCCGCTCTGGGGCCAACGTCCTGACTTTC
abundance: -
v_gene: TRBV19
j_gene: TRBJ2-6
d_gene: -

CDR3aa: CAISVGMGQLNYGYTF
CDR3nt: TGTGCCATCAGTGTCGGCATGGGACAGCTAAACTATGGCTACACCTTC
abundance: -
v_gene: TRBV10-3
j_gene: TRBJ1-2
d_gene: TRBD1

CDR3aa: CASSPGTSGRNEQFF
CDR3nt: TGTGCCAGCAGTCCCGGGACTAGCGGGAGGAATGAGCAGTTCTTC
abundance: -
v_gene: TRBV27
j_gene: TRBJ2-1
d_gene: TRBD2

CDR3aa: CASSEQGMETQYF
CDR3nt: TGTGCCAGCAGCGAACAGGGGATGGAGACCCAGTACTTC
abundance: few
v_gene: TRBV7-2
j_gene: TRBJ2-5
d_gene: TRBD1

CDR3aa: CASSSKLGQPTQYF
CDR3nt: TGTGCCAGCAGCTCCAAACTGGGACAGCCTACGCAGTATTTT
abundance: -
v_gene: TRBV7-2
j_gene: TRBJ2-3
d_gene: TRBD1

CDR3aa: CSASPRLAPSYNEQFF
CDR3nt: TGCAGTGCTAGTCCTCGACTAGCGCCCTCCTACAATGAGCAGTTCTTC
abundance: -
v_gene: TRBV20-1
j_gene: TRBJ2-1
d_gene: TRBD2

CDR3aa: CASSEEGQSNTEAFF
CDR3nt: TGTGCCAGCAGTGAAGAGGGACAGTCGAACACTGAAGCTTTCTTT
abundance: -
v_gene: TRBV2
j_gene: TRBJ1-1
d_gene: TRBD1

CDR3aa: CASSQADFNYGYTF
CDR3nt: TGCGCCAGCAGCCAAGCCGACTTTAACTATGGCTACACCTTC
abundance: -
v_gene: TRBV4-1
j_gene: TRBJ1-2
d_gene: -

CDR3aa: CASSLMSDTQYF
CDR3nt: TGTGCCAGCAGCTTAATGTCGGATACGCAGTATTTT
abundance: -
v_gene: TRBV11-2
j_gene: TRBJ2-3
d_gene: -

CDR3aa: CSASSKNTQYF
CDR3nt: TGCAGTGCTAGCAGTAAGAATACGCAGTATTTT
abundance: once
v_gene: TRBV20-1
j_gene: TRBJ2-3
d_gene: -

CDR3aa: CASSERVTGELFF
CDR3nt: TGTGCCAGCAGTGAGAGGGTTACCGGGGAGCTGTTTTTT
abundance: -
v_gene: TRBV25-1
j_gene: TRBJ2-2
d_gene: -

CDR3aa: CASSGTVGEKLFF
CDR3nt: TGTGCCAGCAGTGGGACAGTCGGTGAAAAACTGTTTTTT
abundance: many
v_gene: TRBV2
j_gene: TRBJ1-4
d_gene: -

CDR3aa: CASSSRTSGSSGEQFF
CDR3nt: TGCGCCAGCAGCTCAAGGACTAGCGGGAGCTCCGGTGAGCAGTTCTTC
abundance: -
v_gene: TRBV4-1
j_gene: TRBJ2-1
d_gene: TRBD2

CDR3aa: CASSDGASDTDTQYF
CDR3nt: TGTGCCAGCAGTGACGGGGCTAGCGACACAGATACGCAGTATTTT
abundance: -
v_gene: TRBV6-4
j_gene: TRBJ2-3
d_gene: -

CDR3aa: CASSERQTQETQYF
CDR3nt: TGTGCCAGCAGTGAGAGACAGACCCAAGAGACCCAGTACTTC
abundance: once
v_gene: TRBV2
j_gene: TRBJ2-5
d_gene: -

CDR3aa: CASSQRRGNTEAFF
CDR3nt: TGTGCCAGCAGCCAGCGGCGCGGAAACACTGAAGCTTTCTTT
abundance: -
v_gene: TRBV27
j_gene: TRBJ1-1
d_gene: -

CDR3aa: CASSPGHYEQYF
CDR3nt: TGTGCCAGCAGTCCGGGACACTACGAGCAGTACTTC
abundance: -
v_gene: TRBV12-3/TRBV12-4
j_gene: TRBJ2-7
d_gene: -

CDR3aa: CASSLLGQANTGELFF
CDR3nt: TGTGCCAGCAGTTTACTCGGACAGGCAAACACCGGGGAGCTGTTTTTT
abundance: -
v_gene: TRBV27
j_gene: TRBJ2-2
d_gene: TRBD1

CDR3aa: CTSSSVGTRRYEQYF
CDR3nt: TGTACCAGCAGTTCCGTTGGGACTAGAAGGTACGAGCAGTACTTC
abundance: -
v_gene: TRBV6-5
j_gene: TRBJ2-7
d_gene: TRBD2

CDR3aa: CASSLTGFQETQYF
CDR3nt: TGCGCCAGCAGCCTCACAGGGTTTCAGGAGACCCAGTACTTC
abundance: -
v_gene: TRBV4-1
j_gene: TRBJ2-5
d_gene: -

CDR3aa: CASSHRPGQGHDQPQHF
CDR3nt: TGTGCCAGCAGCCATCGCCCGGGACAGGGACATGATCAGCCCCAGCATTTT
abundance: once
v_gene: TRBV27
j_gene: TRBJ1-5
d_gene: TRBD1

CDR3aa: CASSVVAADNEQFF
CDR3nt: TGTGCCAGCAGCGTAGTAGCCGCAGACAATGAGCAGTTCTTC
abundance: -
v_gene: TRBV9
j_gene: TRBJ2-1
d_gene: -

CDR3aa: CASSSQREHSYNEQFF
CDR3nt: TGTGCCAGTAGTAGTCAGCGGGAGCATTCCTACAATGAGCAGTTCTTC
abundance: -
v_gene: TRBV19
j_gene: TRBJ2-1
d_gene: TRBD2

CDR3aa: CASRRGQGSEQYF
CDR3nt: TGTGCCAGCCGAAGGGGACAGGGAAGTGAGCAGTACTTC
abundance: -
v_gene: TRBV3-1/TRBV3-2
j_gene: TRBJ2-7
d_gene: TRBD1

CDR3aa: CASSINSDRRPQHF
CDR3nt: TGTGCCAGTAGTATAAATAGCGATCGTCGGCCCCAGCATTTT
abundance: -
v_gene: TRBV19
j_gene: TRBJ1-5
d_gene: -

CDR3aa: CASKIWTGNQPQHF
CDR3nt: TGTGCCAGCAAAATATGGACAGGCAATCAGCCCCAGCATTTT
abundance: -
v_gene: TRBV6-6
j_gene: TRBJ1-5
d_gene: -

CDR3aa: CASSLASGEWGTQYF
CDR3nt: TGTGCCAGCAGCTTAGCGTCTGGGGAGTGGGGGACCCAGTACTTC
abundance: -
v_gene: TRBV7-2
j_gene: TRBJ2-5
d_gene: -